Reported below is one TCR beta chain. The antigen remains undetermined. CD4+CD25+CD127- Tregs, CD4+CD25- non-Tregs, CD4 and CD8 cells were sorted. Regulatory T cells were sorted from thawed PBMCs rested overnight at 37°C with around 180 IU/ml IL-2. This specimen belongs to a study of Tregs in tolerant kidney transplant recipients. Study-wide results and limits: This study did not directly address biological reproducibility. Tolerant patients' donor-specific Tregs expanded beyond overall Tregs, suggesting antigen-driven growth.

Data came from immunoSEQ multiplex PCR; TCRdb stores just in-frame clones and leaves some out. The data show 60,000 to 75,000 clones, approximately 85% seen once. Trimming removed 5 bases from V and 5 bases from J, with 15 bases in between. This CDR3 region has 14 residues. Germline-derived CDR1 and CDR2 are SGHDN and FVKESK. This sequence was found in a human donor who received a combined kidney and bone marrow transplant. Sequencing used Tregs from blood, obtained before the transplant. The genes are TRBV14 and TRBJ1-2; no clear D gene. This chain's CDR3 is CASSTDAGGYGYTF. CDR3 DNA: TGTGCCAGCAGCACCGACGCGGGTGGGTATGGCTACACCTTC. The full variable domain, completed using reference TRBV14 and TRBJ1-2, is EAGVTQFPSHSVIEKGQTVTLRCDPISGHDNLYWYRRVMGKEIKFLLHFVKESKQDESGMPNNRFLAERTGGTYSTLKVQPAELEDSGVYFCASSTDAGGYGYTFGSGTRLTVV.